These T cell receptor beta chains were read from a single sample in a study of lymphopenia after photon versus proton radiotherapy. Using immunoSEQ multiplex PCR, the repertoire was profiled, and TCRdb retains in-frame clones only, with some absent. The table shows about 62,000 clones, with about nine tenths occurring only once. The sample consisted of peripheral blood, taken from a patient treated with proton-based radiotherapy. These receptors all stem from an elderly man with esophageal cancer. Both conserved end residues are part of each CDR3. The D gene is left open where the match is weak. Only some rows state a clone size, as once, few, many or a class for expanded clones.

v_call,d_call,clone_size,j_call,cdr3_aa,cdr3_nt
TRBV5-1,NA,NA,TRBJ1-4,CASSRGYWDTNEKLFF,TGCGCCAGCAGCAGGGGTTATTGGGACACTAATGAAAAACTGTTTTTT
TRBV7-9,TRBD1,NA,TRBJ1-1,CASSSWTGENTEAFF,TGTGCCAGCAGCTCCTGGACAGGGGAGAACACTGAAGCTTTCTTT
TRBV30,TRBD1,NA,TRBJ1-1,CAWSGGQGMDTEAFF,TGTGCCTGGAGTGGGGGACAGGGGATGGACACTGAAGCTTTCTTT
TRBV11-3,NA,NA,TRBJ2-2,CASSTNPGNTGELFF,TGTGCCAGCAGCACCAACCCAGGAAACACCGGGGAGCTGTTTTTT
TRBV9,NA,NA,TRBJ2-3,CASSVATSDTQYF,TGTGCCAGCAGCGTAGCTACATCTGATACGCAGTATTTT
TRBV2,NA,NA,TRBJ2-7,CASEYGRSYEQYF,TGTGCCAGCGAGTACGGACGTTCCTACGAGCAGTACTTC
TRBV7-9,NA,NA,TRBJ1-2,CASSQGWGYGYTF,TGTGCCAGCAGCCAAGGGTGGGGCTATGGCTACACCTTC
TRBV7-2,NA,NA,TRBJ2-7,CASSPQRGDSEQYF,TGTGCCAGCAGCCCCCAGAGAGGGGATAGCGAGCAGTACTTC
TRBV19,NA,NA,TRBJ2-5,CASSMGTNVRETQYF,TGTGCCAGTAGTATGGGGACAAATGTGCGGGAGACCCAGTACTTC
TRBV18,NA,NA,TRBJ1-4,CASSPPGGRGEKLFF,TGTGCCAGCTCACCACCGGGGGGACGAGGTGAAAAACTGTTTTTT
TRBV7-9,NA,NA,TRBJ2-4,CASSLDQGLAKNIQYF,TGTGCCAGCAGCCTGGACCAGGGGCTAGCCAAAAACATTCAGTACTTC
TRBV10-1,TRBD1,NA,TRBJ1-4,CASSERQGPPTNEKLFF,TGCGCCAGCAGTGAGAGACAGGGCCCCCCCACTAATGAAAAACTGTTTTTT
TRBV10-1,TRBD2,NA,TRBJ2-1,CASSDPGGMNNEQFF,TGCGCCAGCAGTGATCCGGGGGGGATGAACAATGAGCAGTTCTTC
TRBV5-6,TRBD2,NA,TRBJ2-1,CASSLTSGTPPNEQFF,TGTGCCAGCAGCTTGACTAGCGGGACCCCCCCCAATGAGCAGTTCTTC
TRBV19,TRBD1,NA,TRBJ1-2,CASSTGIPRTGNNYGYTF,TGTGCCAGTAGTACAGGAATTCCAAGGACAGGGAACAACTATGGCTACACCTTC
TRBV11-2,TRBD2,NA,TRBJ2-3,CASSLFTGGRRADTQYF,TGTGCCAGCAGCTTATTTACTGGCGGGAGAAGGGCAGATACGCAGTATTTT
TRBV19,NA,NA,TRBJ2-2,CASRTEIWAGDNTGELFF,TGTGCCAGTAGGACGGAAATCTGGGCAGGGGACAACACCGGGGAGCTGTTTTTT
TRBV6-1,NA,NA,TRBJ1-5,CASRGWGASNQPQHF,TGTGCCAGCAGGGGATGGGGGGCGAGCAATCAGCCCCAGCATTTT
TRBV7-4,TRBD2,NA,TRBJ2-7,CASSLVTSGSYEQYF,TGTGCCAGCAGCTTGGTGACTAGCGGGTCCTACGAGCAGTACTTC
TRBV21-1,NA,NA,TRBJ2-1,CASSKLNPEFSYNEQFF,TGTGCCAGCAGCAAATTGAACCCAGAGTTCTCCTACAATGAGCAGTTCTTC
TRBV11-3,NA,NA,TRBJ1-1,CASSLSGQNTEAFF,TGTGCCAGCAGCTTGTCGGGCCAGAACACTGAAGCTTTCTTT
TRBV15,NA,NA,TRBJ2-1,CATTKRATPQQNEQFF,TGTGCCACCACCAAGAGGGCAACCCCCCAGCAGAATGAGCAGTTCTTC
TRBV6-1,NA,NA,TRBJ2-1,CASRLSNEQFF,TGTGCCAGCAGGCTTAGCAATGAGCAGTTCTTC
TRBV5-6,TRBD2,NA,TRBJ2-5,CASSSTSGNRETQYF,TGTGCCAGCAGCTCGACTAGCGGAAACCGGGAGACCCAGTACTTC
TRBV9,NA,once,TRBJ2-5,CASSVAPVETQYF,TGTGCCAGCAGCGTAGCTCCTGTAGAGACCCAGTACTTC
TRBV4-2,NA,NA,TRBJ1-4,CASSQDGRATNEKLFF,TGTGCCAGCAGCCAAGATGGTAGAGCAACTAATGAAAAACTGTTTTTT
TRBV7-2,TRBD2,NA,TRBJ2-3,CASRGGRELSDTQYF,TGTGCCAGCAGGGGTGGGCGGGAGTTGTCAGATACGCAGTATTTT
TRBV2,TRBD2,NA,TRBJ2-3,CASSLTSGGNPSSTDTQYF,TGTGCCAGCAGTCTGACTAGCGGGGGGAACCCTTCTAGCACAGATACGCAGTATTTT
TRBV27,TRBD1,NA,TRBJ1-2,CASSTYRGPLEGYTF,TGTGCCAGCAGTACCTACAGGGGGCCCCTTGAAGGCTACACCTTC
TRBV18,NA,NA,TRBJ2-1,CASSPPVSGNNEQFF,TGTGCCAGCTCACCACCGGTTAGCGGAAACAATGAGCAGTTCTTC
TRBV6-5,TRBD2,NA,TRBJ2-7,CASSYSGGKGEQYF,TGTGCCAGCAGTTACTCGGGGGGGAAAGGCGAGCAGTACTTC
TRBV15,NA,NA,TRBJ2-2,CATSRDFTGVGTGELFF,TGTGCCACCAGCAGAGATTTTACGGGGGTAGGGACCGGGGAGCTGTTTTTT
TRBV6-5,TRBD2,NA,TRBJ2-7,CASSSAGASSEQYF,TGTGCCAGCTCTAGTGCGGGAGCCTCGAGCGAGCAGTACTTC
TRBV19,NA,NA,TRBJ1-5,CASSRDRVYSNQPQHF,TGTGCCAGTAGTCGGGATAGGGTATATAGCAATCAGCCCCAGCATTTT
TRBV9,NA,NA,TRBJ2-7,CASSVVGGNEQYF,TGTGCCAGCAGCGTAGTAGGAGGGAACGAGCAGTACTTC
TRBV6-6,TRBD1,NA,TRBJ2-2,CASGTGGIGELFF,TGTGCCAGCGGGACAGGGGGAATCGGGGAGCTGTTTTTT
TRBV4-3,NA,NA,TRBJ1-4,CASSQDFKYKPNEKLFF,TGCGCCAGCAGCCAAGACTTCAAATACAAACCTAATGAAAAACTGTTTTTT
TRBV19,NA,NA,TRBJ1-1,CASGPRTTEAFF,TGTGCCAGTGGACCTAGGACCACTGAAGCTTTCTTT
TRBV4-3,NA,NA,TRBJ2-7,CASSPRRGGGYEQYF,TGCGCCAGCAGCCCTCGGAGGGGTGGGGGCTACGAGCAGTACTTC
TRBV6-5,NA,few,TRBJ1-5,CASSYSTPLVGQPQHF,TGTGCCAGCAGTTACTCGACCCCTCTTGTGGGTCAGCCCCAGCATTTT
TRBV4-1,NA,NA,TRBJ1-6,CASSQDWGRGNSPLHF,TGCGCCAGCAGCCAAGATTGGGGCAGGGGTAATTCACCCCTCCACTTT
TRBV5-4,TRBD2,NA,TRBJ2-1,CASSLGLAASRAYNEQFF,TGTGCCAGCAGCTTGGGGCTAGCGGCCTCGAGGGCCTACAATGAGCAGTTCTTC
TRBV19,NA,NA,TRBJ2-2,CASQGLANTGELFF,TGTGCCAGTCAAGGCCTAGCGAACACCGGGGAGCTGTTTTTT
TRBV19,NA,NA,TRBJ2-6,CASSMRVGRSGANVLTF,TGTGCCAGTAGTATGAGAGTCGGGCGCTCTGGGGCCAACGTCCTGACTTTC